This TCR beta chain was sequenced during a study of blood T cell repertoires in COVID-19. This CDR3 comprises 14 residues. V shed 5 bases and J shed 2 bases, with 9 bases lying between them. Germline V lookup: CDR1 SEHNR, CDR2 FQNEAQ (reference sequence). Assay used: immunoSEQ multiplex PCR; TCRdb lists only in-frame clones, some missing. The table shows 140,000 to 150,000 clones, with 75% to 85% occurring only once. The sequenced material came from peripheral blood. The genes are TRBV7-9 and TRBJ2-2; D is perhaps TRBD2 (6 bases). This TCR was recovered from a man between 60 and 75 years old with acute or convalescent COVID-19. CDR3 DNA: TGTGCCAGCAGCGGGACTCGTAACACCGGGGAGCTGTTTTTT. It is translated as CASSGTRNTGELFF.